The 6 T cell receptor beta chains below all came from one sample that was sequenced in a study of T cell responses to AZD1222 COVID-19 vaccine. The assay was immunoSEQ multiplex PCR, and TCRdb's table has in-frame clones only and misses some. Altogether more than 85,000 clones are present, 80% to 90% being singletons, with the ten largest covering roughly 15%. The sequencing used peripheral blood, collected 28 days after the second AZD1222 dose. The receptors originated from an adult who received the AZD1222 COVID-19 vaccine.

This chain joins TRBV7-3 and TRBJ2-2; D remains ambiguous. The germline V gene encodes CDR1 SGHTA and CDR2 FQGTGA. The CDR3 spans 15 residues. The V end lost 1 base, the J end lost 1 base, and 7 bases lay between the germline ends. CDR3 sequence reads: CASSLKQQNTGELFF. The CDR3 region has the DNA TGTGCCAGCAGCTTAAAACAGCAGAACACCGGGGAGCTGTTTTTT.

The chain recombines TRBV19 with TRBJ1-6; D perhaps matches TRBD1 (6 bases). The CDR3 consists of 15 residues. The germline V gene has CDR1 LNHDA and CDR2 SQIVND (reference sequence). Deletions cut 3 bases from V and 10 bases from J, with 16 bases between. CDR3 nucleotides: TGTGCCAGTAGTATTCCGGGACAAGTGGGATCACCCCTCCACTTT. Protein: CASSIPGQVGSPLHF. Together with reference TRBV19 and TRBJ1-6, the CDR3 gives the full variable domain: DGGITQSPKYLFRKEGQNVTLSCEQNLNHDAMYWYRQDPGQGLRLIYYSQIVNDFQKGDIAEGYSVSREKKESFPLTVTSAQKNPTAFYLCASSIPGQVGSPLHFGNGTRLTVT.

This clone was detected only once. V usage is TRBV4-1 and J usage is TRBJ2-3, with D perhaps TRBD2 (5 bases). V lost 1 base to trimming and J lost 4 bases, with 15 bases between them. Germline lookup yields CDR1 MGHRA and CDR2 YSYEKL. This CDR3 region has 16 residues. The CDR3 reads CASSQVGQYSADTQYF. The CDR3 nucleotides read TGCGCCAGCAGCCAAGTGGGCCAGTATAGCGCAGATACGCAGTATTTT.

The gene calls are TRBV5-4 and TRBJ1-4; tentatively, D is TRBD1 (6 bases). The CDR3 has 18 residues. Germline CDR1 reads SGHNT; CDR2 reads YYREEE (reference sequence). Trimming cost V 4 bases and J 3 bases, with 22 bases left between them. The CDR3 is CASSPPRGATEANEKLFF. Written as DNA, the CDR3 is TGTGCCAGCAGCCCACCGAGGGGGGCCACCGAAGCTAATGAAAAACTGTTTTTT.

The chain uses TRBV28 and TRBJ1-4, with 8 bases matching TRBD1. Germline CDR1 and CDR2: MDHEN and SYDVKM. V shed 2 bases and J 3 bases; nucleotides not matched to a gene: 8. This CDR3 comprises 17 residues. In DNA form, the CDR3 reads TGTGCCAGCAGTTTAGGTCCAGGGGGCGTATCTAATGAAAAACTGTTTTTT. Amino acids: CASSLGPGGVSNEKLFF. Supplemented by reference TRBV28 and TRBJ1-4, the full variable domain reads DVKVTQSSRYLVKRTGEKVFLECVQDMDHENMFWYRQDPGLGLRLIYFSYDVKMKEKGDIPEGYSVSREKKERFSLILESASTNQTSMYLCASSLGPGGVSNEKLFFGSGTQLSVL.

This chain links TRBV28 with TRBJ1-2; unclear D gene. The CDR3 is made up of 13 amino acids. V was shortened by 6 bases and J by 1 base, with 9 bases between the two germline ends. Germline CDR1 MDHEN, CDR2 SYDVKM. The CDR3: CASSPTINYGYTF. CDR3 in DNA: TGTGCCAGCAGCCCGACTATTAACTATGGCTACACCTTC.